The present T cell receptor beta chain was sequenced within a study of Ad26.COV2.S vaccination and SARS-CoV-2 variants. TCRdb's table, derived via immunoSEQ multiplex PCR, lists solely in-frame clones and lacks some. The table shows about 350,000 clones, with 88% occurring only once. Treatment denoted: about 20 received Ad26.COV2.S at low or high dose, single or two shots; roughly 5 received placebo; per-sample allocation not given. At day 63 after the first vaccine or placebo injection, samples were drawn. An adult donor aged 18-55 years was enrolled in Boston. Study results and limitations: The study found higher spike-specific TCR breadth in vaccine than placebo recipients.

CDR3 length: 15 residues. Deletions cut 5 bases from V and 0 bases from J, with 13 bases between. CDR1 SGHRS and CDR2 YFSETQ come from the germline V gene. A remark on this clone: Its antigen is as yet unknown.

Sequences were derived from peripheral blood, sampled in a trial of Ad26.COV2.S vaccine versus placebo. The chain joins TRBV5-1 to TRBJ2-3; the D gene is possibly TRBD1 (5 bases). The clonotype was recovered from a person between 18 and 65 years old who received the Ad26.COV2.S COVID-19 vaccine or a placebo. The DNA of the CDR3 is TGCGCCAGCAGTACAGGAAAAAGGAGCACAGATACGCAGTATTTT. This translates into CASSTGKRSTDTQYF. The full variable domain, its missing parts supplied by reference TRBV5-1 and TRBJ2-3, is KAGVTQTPRYLIKTRGQQVTLSCSPISGHRSVSWYQQTPGQGLQFLFEYFSETQRNKGNFPGRFSGRQFSNSRSEMNVSTLELGDSALYLCASSTGKRSTDTQYFGPGTRLTVL.